The clone carrying this T cell receptor (beta chain) was recorded once. The J segment lost 0 bases and the V segment lost 11 bases, leaving 7 bases of the junction unmatched. Germline lookup yields CDR1 LNHDA and CDR2 SQIVND (reference sequence). This CDR3 has 15 residues. Under the authors' procedure: Amplified reference gene primers provided the basis for estimating nucleated cell counts. Sequencing used immunoSEQ multiplex PCR; TCRdb keeps in-frame clones, though not all of them. V, J and clone size derive from that table, while D and trimming were established from the DNA sequence. The sample records 88,000 or so clones, roughly 80% being singletons. The sample comes from a study of blood T cell repertoires in COVID-19. At the level of the study: The United States, Italy and Spain provided the acute and convalescent COVID-19 samples. Nucleic acid was either cDNA or gDNA, and it came from T cells, B-cell-depleted T cells, or PBMCs.

The genes are TRBV19 and TRBJ1-4; TRBD1 matches 9 bases. The sequence was obtained from a human donor in a cohort sampled during active COVID-19. Specimen: peripheral blood. CDR3: CACRDRETTNEKLFF. The CDR3 nucleotides read TGTGCCTGCCGGGACAGGGAGACAACTAATGAAAAACTGTTTTTT.